This T cell receptor beta chain was recorded in a study of blood T cell repertoires in COVID-19. In the study overall: The origin of the acute and convalescent COVID-19 samples was the United States, Italy and Spain.

As originally analysed: Amplification of reference gene primers provided the estimated nucleated cell counts. Profiling relied on immunoSEQ multiplex PCR, and the TCRdb table lists in-frame clones only, not all of them. Clone size and the V and J calls come from that table; the DNA yielded D and trimming. There are about 170,000 clones in the sample; roughly 90% occur only once, and around 1.2% lies in the top ten. This CDR3 comprises 12 residues. Germline V gives CDR1 LNHDA, CDR2 SQIVND (reference sequence). V was shortened by 7 bases and J by 6 bases, with 12 bases between the two germline ends. This TCR came from a human donor with acute COVID-19. The donor label of this sample is uncertain. The V call is TRBV19, the J call TRBJ1-1; possible D gene TRBD1, 6 bases. The specimen sequenced was PBMCs or T cells enriched from blood (not recorded which). The CDR3 spells CASTPGGPEAFF. The CDR3 nucleotides read TGTGCCAGTACGCCGGGGGGCCCTGAAGCTTTCTTT.